This note documents a single T cell receptor (beta chain) sequence. The target antigen is unknown. TCRdb keeps only in-frame clones here, not all; method: immunoSEQ multiplex PCR. The table records tens of thousands of clones, about 89% of them present only once. This CDR3 region has 15 residues. V shed 4 bases and J shed 7 bases, with 17 bases lying between them. CDR1 and CDR2 from the germline V gene are LNHDA and SQIVND (reference sequence). The source of the sample is a study of siplizumab effects on memory and regulatory T cells. Whole-study results and caveats: The authors could not assign a naive or memory phenotype to roughly 80-95% of proliferating CD4+ or CD8+ clones.

Sample: CD8+ T cells sorted from blood. The receptor was derived from a human donor in good health. The chain links TRBV19 to TRBJ2-1; either TRBD1 or TRBD2 may supply D (5 bases each). The CDR3 protein is CASSRGLGALNEQFF. CDR3 nucleotide sequence: TGTGCCAGTAGTAGGGGCCTGGGAGCGTTGAATGAGCAGTTCTTC. Using reference TRBV19 and TRBJ2-1 for the parts outside the CDR3, the full variable domain is DGGITQSPKYLFRKEGQNVTLSCEQNLNHDAMYWYRQDPGQGLRLIYYSQIVNDFQKGDIAEGYSVSREKKESFPLTVTSAQKNPTAFYLCASSRGLGALNEQFFGPGTRLTVL.